What follows are 8 T cell receptor beta chains derived from one specimen sequenced in a study of shared clonotypes between healthy human individuals. Profiling relied on immunoSEQ multiplex PCR, and the TCRdb table lists in-frame clones only, not all of them. The top ten clones hold around 1.7% of a sample with about 2.1 million clones, 93% of them seen once. CD45RO-negative, CCR7-positively selected cells formed the naive CD8 fraction, excluding terminally differentiated effector memory CD45RA+ cells. The sample comprised naive CD8+ T cells from PBMCs. The receptors come from a man between 18 and 35 years old in good health. Some clones in this sample may be carry-over from other donors' samples.

The chain carries TRBV29-1 and TRBJ2-1; no firm D call. Germline assignment: CDR1 SQVTM and CDR2 ANQGSEA. Trimming took 1 base from V and 8 from J, leaving 12 bases between them. This CDR3 comprises 13 residues. The CDR3 protein is CSVEGVAVDEQFF. The CDR3 nucleotides read TGCAGCGTTGAAGGTGTGGCAGTTGATGAGCAGTTCTTC.

This chain's CDR3 is CASTLPPAGQGDQETQYF. CDR3 nucleotides: TGTGCCAGCACCCTGCCCCCCGCGGGACAGGGGGACCAAGAGACCCAGTACTTC. The chain carries TRBV7-9 and TRBJ2-5, with TRBD1 matching 11 bases. The V gene's germline CDR1 is SEHNR and CDR2 FQNEAQ (reference sequence). J was trimmed by 0 bases and V by 7 bases; bases with no gene match: 13. The CDR3 is 18 amino acids. The whole variable domain, remainder taken from reference TRBV7-9 and TRBJ2-5, is DTGVSQNPRHKITKRGQNVTFRCDPISEHNRLYWYRQTLGQGPEFLTYFQNEAQLEKSRLLSDRFSAERPKGSFSTLEIQRTEQGDSAMYLCASTLPPAGQGDQETQYFGPGTRLLVL.

This chain joins TRBV10-3 and TRBJ2-5, with D perhaps TRBD2 (5 bases). The CDR3 is 14 residues long. The V end lost 0 bases, the J end lost 5 bases, and 10 bases lay between the germline ends. Germline V gene lookup returns CDR1 ENHRY and CDR2 SYGVKD. The CDR3 DNA sequence: TGTGCCATCAGTGAGTCTGGAGGAGTGGAGACCCAGTACTTC. Encoded protein: CAISESGGVETQYF.

The V gene is TRBV5-6, the J gene TRBJ2-5; D possibly matches TRBD1 or TRBD2 (5 bases each). This CDR3 region has 13 residues. Germline-derived CDR1 and CDR2 are SGHDT and YYEEEE. The ends were cut back, 2 bases at V and 10 bases at J, with 15 bases in the middle. The CDR3 DNA follows: TGTGCCAGCAGCTTAGGGACGGGCCGAGACCAGTACTTC. Its translation is CASSLGTGRDQYF.

The chain couples TRBV19 to TRBJ1-1; D is possibly TRBD1 (6 bases). The V end lost 6 bases, the J end lost 1 base, and 12 bases lay between the germline ends. CDR3 size: 14 residues. The germline V gene has CDR1 LNHDA and CDR2 SQIVND (reference sequence). In nucleotides, the CDR3 is TGTGCCAGTAGCTTCAGGGGTGGGAACACTGAAGCTTTCTTT. This translates into CASSFRGGNTEAFF. Full variable domain (remainder filled in from reference TRBV19 and TRBJ1-1): DGGITQSPKYLFRKEGQNVTLSCEQNLNHDAMYWYRQDPGQGLRLIYYSQIVNDFQKGDIAEGYSVSREKKESFPLTVTSAQKNPTAFYLCASSFRGGNTEAFFGQGTRLTVV.

The DNA of the CDR3 is TGTGCCAGCAGCCCCGGGATGGCCTACGAGCAGTACTTC. The encoded protein is CASSPGMAYEQYF. This chain uses TRBV27 with TRBJ2-7; maybe TRBD2 (5 bases). This CDR3 is 13 amino acids long. V dropped 6 bases and J dropped 2 bases, with 11 bases sitting between them. CDR1 and CDR2 from the germline V gene are MNHEY and SMNVEV (reference sequence).

The V and J genes are TRBV9 and TRBJ1-2; D uncertain. The CDR3 runs 14 residues. The ends were cut back, 0 bases at V and 7 bases at J, with 13 bases in the middle. Germline V gene data show CDR1 as SGDLS and CDR2 as YYNGEE. CDR3 residues: CASSVVMAEAGYTF. The DNA for the CDR3 is TGTGCCAGCAGCGTAGTTATGGCTGAAGCTGGCTACACCTTC.

This clone was recorded once. V gene TRBV7-6 combines with J gene TRBJ1-1; 8 bases match TRBD1. Germline CDR1 and CDR2: SGHVS and FNYEAQ. This CDR3 contains 17 residues. The trim removed 1 base at V and 3 bases at J, leaving 10 bases unmatched. The CDR3 DNA sequence: TGTGCCAGCAGCTTAGATTACAGGACAGGGAGGGACACTGAAGCTTTCTTT. It encodes CASSLDYRTGRDTEAFF.